This T cell receptor beta chain was identified during a study of T cells in Graves' hyperthyroidism and ophthalmopathy. Overall study context: Prior to any treatment, at the point of initial diagnosis, peripheral blood was collected.

Amplification of TCR beta CDR3 regions was performed using RNA transcripts as template. First-round RT-PCR targeting the TCR CDR3 was performed with the HTBI primer set. A single record per CDR3 protein comes from TCRdb applying MiXCR to the multiplex PCR reads. The sample includes some 300,000 distinct CDR3 sequences, about 19% of them seen just once. The V gene lost 1 base and the J gene lost 4 bases, with 8 bases spanning the gap. The CDR3 totals 14 residues. Germline V gives CDR1 MNHEY, CDR2 SMNVEV (reference sequence). At least 3 on the Clinical Activity Score was recorded for ophthalmopathy patients, who also had NOSPECS grade at least 4 and duration under 3 months. The diagnoses drew upon clinical symptoms, serum thyroxine and TRAb, thyroid ultrasound and orbital computed tomography.

Sample: blood. The source of this sequence is a man aged 45 to 65 with Graves' ophthalmopathy. The J gene is TRBJ2-1, the V gene TRBV27; D not resolved. The CDR3 DNA reads as TGTGCCAGCAGTTTATGGCCCGGATACAATGAGCAGTTCTTC. This sequence encodes CASSLWPGYNEQFF.